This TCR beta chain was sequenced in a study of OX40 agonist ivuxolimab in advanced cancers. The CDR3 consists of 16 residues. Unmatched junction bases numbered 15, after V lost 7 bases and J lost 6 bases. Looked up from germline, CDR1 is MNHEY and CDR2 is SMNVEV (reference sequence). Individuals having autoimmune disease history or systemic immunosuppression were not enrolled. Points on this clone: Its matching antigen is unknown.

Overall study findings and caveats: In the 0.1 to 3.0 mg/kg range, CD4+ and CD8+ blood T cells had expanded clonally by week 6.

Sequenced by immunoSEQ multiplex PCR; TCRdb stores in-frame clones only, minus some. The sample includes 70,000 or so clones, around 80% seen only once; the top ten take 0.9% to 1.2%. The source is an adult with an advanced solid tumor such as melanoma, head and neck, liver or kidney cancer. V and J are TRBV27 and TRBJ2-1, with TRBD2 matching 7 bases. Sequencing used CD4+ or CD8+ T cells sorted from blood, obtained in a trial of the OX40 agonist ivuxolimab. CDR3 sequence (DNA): TGTGCCAGCACTCGATACGGCGCTAGCGGAGTCAATGAGCAGTTCTTC. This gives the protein CASTRYGASGVNEQFF.